Listed here are 13 T cell receptor beta chains from one sample, sequenced in a study of blood T cell repertoires in COVID-19. The table came from immunoSEQ multiplex PCR; TCRdb's copy has only in-frame clones and leaves some out. In the table there are 100,000 or so clones, almost 95% of which are singletons. Sequenced sample: peripheral blood. The receptors come from a man aged 45-65 years with active COVID-19.

This chain uses TRBV15 with TRBJ1-1, with 11 bases fitting TRBD1. Germline V lookup: CDR1 LNHNV, CDR2 YYDKDF (reference sequence). The junction had 4 bases not matched to a gene; V was cut back by 5 bases and J by 5 bases. The CDR3 spans 14 residues. CDR3 sequence (DNA): TGTGCCACCAGCGGGGGGACAGGGGGAACTGAAGCTTTCTTT. Protein product: CATSGGTGGTEAFF.

The chain employs TRBV20-1 and TRBJ2-5; the match to TRBD2 covers 7 bases. From germline, CDR1 is DFQATT and CDR2 SNEGSKA (reference sequence). V dropped 6 bases and J dropped 5; count of bases not matched to a gene: 3. The CDR3 extends over 11 amino acids. Here the CDR3 reads CSAAGEETQYF. CDR3 sequence (DNA): TGCAGTGCGGCGGGAGAGGAGACCCAGTACTTC.

The chain carries TRBV19 and TRBJ1-1, with 7 bases identical to TRBD1. Trimming took 5 bases from V and 1 from J; bases not matched to a gene: 7. The germline V gene has CDR1 LNHDA and CDR2 SQIVND (reference sequence). The CDR3 covers 15 residues. CDR3 DNA sequence: TGTGCCAGTAGTGGAAGGGACAGAGCGAACACTGAAGCTTTCTTT. Translating gives CASSGRDRANTEAFF.

V and J are TRBV9 and TRBJ1-6; TRBD1 is a possible D gene (5 bases). Germline lookup yields CDR1 SGDLS and CDR2 YYNGEE. V was cut by 2 bases and J by 3 bases, with 9 bases left in between. This CDR3 is built from 15 residues. The CDR3 DNA reads TGTGCCAGCAGCGTTCTGACAGACTATAATTCACCCCTCCACTTT. It translates to CASSVLTDYNSPLHF.

The V and J genes are TRBV6-6 and TRBJ2-7; TRBD2 aligns across 7 bases. Germline V gene sequence: CDR1 MNHNY, CDR2 SVGAGI (reference sequence). This CDR3 contains 14 residues. V lost 8 bases and J lost 3; bases outside the gene matches: 10. The CDR3 DNA follows: TGTGCCAGCTCGAACAGCGGGACCTTCTACGAGCAGTACTTC. The encoded protein is CASSNSGTFYEQYF.

This sequence joins TRBV28 and TRBJ1-6; no definite D call. CDR1 is MDHEN and CDR2 is SYDVKM in the germline V gene. The V end lost 5 bases, the J end lost 5 bases, and 7 bases lay between the germline ends. The CDR3 contains 13 residues. The CDR3 DNA sequence: TGTGCCAGCAGTATTCCCAATAATTCACCCCTCCACTTT. It yields the protein CASSIPNNSPLHF.

The rearrangement links TRBV9 to TRBJ2-1, with a tentative D call TRBD2 (6 bases). Trimming removed 0 bases at V and 5 bases at J, with 12 bases between. Germline V CDR1 and CDR2: SGDLS, YYNGEE. This CDR3 is 15 amino acids long. The CDR3: CASSVGLGYDNEQFF. CDR3 bases: TGTGCCAGCAGCGTAGGACTAGGATACGACAATGAGCAGTTCTTC.

This chain links TRBV3-1 (or the pseudogene TRBV3-2) with TRBJ2-3; D is perhaps TRBD1 (5 bases). The V gene lost 0 bases and the J gene lost 2 bases, with 9 bases spanning the gap. The CDR3 is 15 residues long. Germline V gives CDR1 LGHDT, CDR2 YNNKEL (reference sequence). CDR3: CASSQEVGPTDTQYF. The DNA for the CDR3 is TGTGCCAGCAGCCAAGAGGTGGGGCCCACAGATACGCAGTATTTT.

This clone was counted a few times. The chain uses TRBV6-5 and TRBJ1-2, with a possible D match to TRBD1 (6 bases). V dropped 7 bases and J dropped 7 bases, with 10 bases sitting between them. The CDR3 loop spans 11 amino acids. Germline values: CDR1 MNHEY, CDR2 SVGAGI. The CDR3 DNA is TGTGCCAGCATGAGGGGGTTTGGCTACACCTTC. It specifies CASMRGFGYTF.

The chain employs TRBV24-1 and TRBJ2-2; possible D gene TRBD1, 6 bases. Trimming shortened V by 1 base and J by 6 bases, and 14 bases separated the two germline ends. There are 16 residues in the CDR3. Per the germline V gene, CDR1 is KGHDR and CDR2 is SFDVKD. CDR3 sequence (DNA): TGTGCCACCAGTGATTTCCGACAGGACTTCCCCGGGGAGCTGTTTTTT. This codes for CATSDFRQDFPGELFF.

V usage is TRBV30 and J usage is TRBJ2-2; TRBD2 matches at 8 bases. With V trimmed by 2 bases and J by 4 bases, 9 bases remained unmatched. Germline CDR1 and CDR2: GTSNPN and SVGIG (reference sequence). CDR3 length equals 16 residues. The CDR3 DNA reads as TGTGCCTGGAGTCGGACTAGCACAACGAGCACCGGGGAGCTGTTTTTT. Protein: CAWSRTSTTSTGELFF.

The chain links TRBV5-8 to TRBJ2-5, with D tentatively TRBD2 (5 bases). The CDR3 contains 12 residues. Germline V CDR1 and CDR2: SGHTS, YDEGEE. V gave up 6 bases and J gave up 7 bases, with 13 bases separating them. This CDR3 reads CASTWGVGTQYF. CDR3 sequence (DNA): TGTGCCAGCACCTGGGGAGTGGGGACCCAGTACTTC.

This clone was observed once. The genes are TRBV6-6 and TRBJ2-1, with 9 bases lining up with TRBD2. Per the germline V gene, CDR1 is MNHNY and CDR2 is SVGAGI (reference sequence). V trimming: 7 bases; J trimming: 4 bases; junction bases outside the gene matches: 8. The CDR3 is 15 residues long. Here the CDR3 reads CASTPSLAGYNEQFF. The CDR3 region has the DNA TGTGCCAGCACCCCCTCGCTAGCGGGGTACAATGAGCAGTTCTTC.